Sequencing of this T cell receptor beta chain was carried out in a study of cytomegalovirus exposure and HLA in healthy donors. In the PCR, 60 Vbeta and 13 Jbeta primers were used. The data were produced by immunoSEQ multiplex PCR, yet TCRdb's version contains in-frame clones alone and is incomplete. The data contain about 120,000 clones, 75% to 85% of them singletons. The CDR3 is 13 amino acids. In germline, CDR1 is SGHTA, CDR2 FQGNSA. V gave up 1 base and J gave up 5 bases, with 7 bases separating them. The sequenced sample was PBMCs. The chain uses TRBV7-2 and TRBJ2-3; D is ambiguous. The source is a man between 25 and 39 years old in good health and CMV-seropositive. CDR3 loop: CASSLVSKDTQYF. DNA for the CDR3: TGTGCCAGCAGCTTAGTCAGTAAAGATACGCAGTATTTT.